These T cell receptor beta chains were read from a single sample in a study of T-cell memory formation after mild COVID-19. TCRdb re-analysed the 5' RACE reads in MiXCR, keeping a single row per CDR3 protein. This table has about 350,000 distinct CDR3 sequences, roughly 13% appearing once. The specimen sequenced was PBMCs or a T cell subset sorted from them (not recorded which). These receptors were collected from a man between 18 and 35 years old who had mild COVID-19 (a few samples of this study predate the infection). Cell type and time point are not known. Each CDR3 is given with its conserved first and last residue. A D gene is named only where the DNA matches it firmly. Only part of the rows carry a size: once, few, many, or a class if the clone is expanded.

>17|TRBJ2-7|TRBV7-8|-|few
CASGGPRAKQGFHEQYF
TGTGCCAGCGGAGGGCCGAGAGCAAAACAGGGGTTCCACGAGCAGTACTTC
>14|TRBJ1-1|TRBV6-2/TRBV6-3|-|-
CASRQADWNTEAFF
TGTGCCAGCAGACAGGCCGACTGGAACACTGAAGCTTTCTTT
>14|TRBJ1-1|TRBV20-1|-|-
CSVNSGGPVVGAFF
TGCAGTGTCAACAGTGGGGGGCCGGTAGTAGGAGCTTTCTTT
>15|TRBJ1-5|TRBV20-1|-|few
CSASRFSGSNQPQHF
TGCAGTGCTAGTCGTTTCTCAGGCAGTAATCAGCCCCAGCATTTT
>12|TRBJ2-3|TRBV7-2|-|-
CASSLTRDTQYF
TGTGCCAGCAGCCTGACTAGGGATACGCAGTATTTT
>12|TRBJ2-7|TRBV20-1|TRBD1|many
CSARQGDNEQYF
TGCAGTGCTAGACAGGGGGACAACGAGCAGTACTTC
>13|TRBJ2-5|TRBV27|-|-
CASKSGGHETQYF
TGTGCCAGCAAATCAGGGGGGCATGAGACCCAGTACTTC
>14|TRBJ2-7|TRBV27|TRBD2|-
CASQWGGTPYEQYF
TGTGCCAGCCAATGGGGGGGTACGCCCTACGAGCAGTACTTC
>15|TRBJ2-2|TRBV7-8|-|many
CASSLRQGDTGELFF
TGTGCCAGCAGCTTACGGCAGGGCGACACCGGGGAGCTGTTTTTT
>15|TRBJ2-1|TRBV7-2|TRBD2|-
CASSFGLAGGIEQFF
TGTGCCAGCAGCTTCGGACTAGCGGGGGGGATTGAGCAGTTCTTC
>10|TRBJ1-3|TRBV6-6|-|-
CASRENTIYF
TGTGCCAGCCGGGAGAACACCATATATTTT
>16|TRBJ2-3|TRBV12-3/TRBV12-4|-|many
CASRAKEGYRTDTQYF
TGTGCCAGCAGGGCCAAGGAGGGGTACCGCACAGATACGCAGTATTTT
>15|TRBJ1-5|TRBV7-9|TRBD1|-
CASSLGTGTFQPQHF
TGTGCCAGCAGCTTAGGGACAGGGACGTTTCAGCCCCAGCATTTT
>16|TRBJ2-3|TRBV9|TRBD2|few
CASSVSGGVNADTQYF
TGTGCCAGCAGCGTGTCGGGGGGGGTAAATGCGGATACGCAGTATTTT
>15|TRBJ2-5|TRBV11-1|-|-
CASSGNTGRQETQYF
TGTGCCAGCAGCGGAAACACAGGGAGGCAAGAGACCCAGTACTTC
>12|TRBJ1-1|TRBV5-1|-|few
CASRAGLGEAFF
TGCGCCAGCCGAGCGGGGTTAGGTGAAGCTTTCTTT
>13|TRBJ2-7|TRBV29-1|TRBD2|-
CSVDASGTTVQYF
TGCAGCGTTGATGCTAGCGGGACTACGGTGCAGTACTTC
>17|TRBJ1-1|TRBV12-5|TRBD1|-
CASGFLPGQGARTEAFF
TGTGCTAGTGGTTTCTTGCCGGGACAGGGGGCGCGCACTGAAGCTTTCTTT
>14|TRBJ1-4|TRBV20-1|-|few
CSARKPPLTGKLFF
TGCAGTGCTAGAAAGCCCCCTCTGACTGGAAAACTGTTTTTT
>13|TRBJ1-5|TRBV4-3|-|few
CASSQQEDQPQHF
TGCGCCAGCAGCCAACAGGAGGATCAGCCCCAGCATTTT
>15|TRBJ2-5|TRBV4-1|TRBD2|-
CASSLTSGGPETQYF
TGCGCCAGCAGCCTGACTAGCGGGGGGCCAGAGACCCAGTACTTC
>13|TRBJ2-3|TRBV4-3|-|few
CASSTTGADTQYF
TGCGCCAGCAGCACGACAGGAGCGGATACGCAGTATTTT
>16|TRBJ2-5|TRBV9|TRBD2|few
CASSVAGGGAGETQYF
TGTGCCAGCAGCGTAGCAGGCGGGGGGGCCGGGGAGACCCAGTACTTC
>14|TRBJ2-5|TRBV12-3/TRBV12-4|-|-
CASRTGIGGETQYF
TGTGCCAGCCGTACGGGGATCGGAGGAGAGACCCAGTACTTC
>14|TRBJ1-6|TRBV18|-|few
CASSPETGNSPLHF
TGTGCCAGCTCACCGGAGACAGGAAATTCACCCCTCCACTTT
>15|TRBJ2-4|TRBV4-1|-|-
CASAPLGLAKNIQYF
TGCGCCAGTGCCCCTTTAGGACTAGCCAAAAACATTCAGTACTTC
>16|TRBJ2-2|TRBV2|TRBD2|few
CASSGAGGPGTGELFF
TGTGCCAGCAGTGGAGCGGGGGGGCCGGGAACCGGGGAGCTGTTTTTT
>12|TRBJ1-5|TRBV7-6|-|few
CASSPMGQPQHF
TGTGCCAGCAGCCCTATGGGGCAGCCCCAGCATTTT
>18|TRBJ1-1|TRBV7-8|TRBD1|-
CASSLNFRRTGSSTEAFF
TGTGCCAGCAGCTTAAATTTTCGTCGGACAGGGAGTAGCACTGAAGCTTTCTTT
>13|TRBJ1-1|TRBV29-1|-|many
CSAQRGADTEAFF
TGCAGCGCCCAACGGGGGGCTGACACTGAAGCTTTCTTT
>16|TRBJ2-2|TRBV4-3|-|-
CASSQEVLSGPGELFF
TGCGCCAGCAGCCAAGAGGTCCTGTCGGGACCCGGGGAGCTGTTTTTT
>13|TRBJ1-2|TRBV6-6|-|-
CASSPEVRGGYTF
TGTGCCAGCAGCCCCGAGGTGCGTGGAGGCTACACCTTC
>14|TRBJ1-6|TRBV15|-|few
CATSSQRYNSPLHF
TGTGCCACCAGCAGCCAGCGATATAATTCACCCCTCCACTTT
>15|TRBJ1-6|TRBV5-1|-|few
CASSSAALGNSPLHF
TGCGCCAGCAGCTCCGCGGCCCTCGGGAATTCACCCCTCCACTTT
>15|TRBJ1-1|TRBV25-1|-|-
CASSARSDRNTEAFF
TGTGCCAGCAGTGCCCGCTCGGACAGAAACACTGAAGCTTTCTTT